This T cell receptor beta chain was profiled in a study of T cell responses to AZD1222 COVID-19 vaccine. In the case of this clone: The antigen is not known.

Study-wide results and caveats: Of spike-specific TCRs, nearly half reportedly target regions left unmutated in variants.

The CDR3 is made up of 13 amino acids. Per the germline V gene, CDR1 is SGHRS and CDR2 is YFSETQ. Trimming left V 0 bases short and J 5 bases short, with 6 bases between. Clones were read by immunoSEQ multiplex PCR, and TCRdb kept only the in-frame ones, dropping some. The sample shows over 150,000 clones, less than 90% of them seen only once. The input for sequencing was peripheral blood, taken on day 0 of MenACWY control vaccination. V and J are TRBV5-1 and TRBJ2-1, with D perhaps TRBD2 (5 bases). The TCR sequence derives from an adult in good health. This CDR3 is CASSLAGDNEQFF. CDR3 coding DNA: TGCGCCAGCAGCTTGGCCGGGGACAATGAGCAGTTCTTC.